The T cell receptor beta chain under discussion was sequenced for a study of blood T cell repertoires in COVID-19. Across the whole study: Sample material is recorded as cDNA or gDNA derived from T cells, B-cell-depleted T cells, or PBMCs.

The CDR3 runs 14 residues. Germline V gives CDR1 MNHEY, CDR2 SMNVEV (reference sequence). V lost 5 bases to trimming and J lost 3 bases, with 14 bases between them. Seattle enrolled patients during active infection and tracked them longitudinally. Here immunoSEQ multiplex PCR was the method, and the copy in TCRdb shows in-frame clones only, minus some. The table has 50,000 or so clones, over 65% seen once. The sequence was obtained from an elderly man with COVID-19, enrolled during active disease. J is TRBJ2-7 and V is TRBV27; D may be TRBD1 (5 bases). Material: peripheral blood. CDR3: CASSRPDSYYEQYF. CDR3 DNA: TGTGCCAGCAGTAGACCTGACAGCTACTACGAGCAGTACTTC.